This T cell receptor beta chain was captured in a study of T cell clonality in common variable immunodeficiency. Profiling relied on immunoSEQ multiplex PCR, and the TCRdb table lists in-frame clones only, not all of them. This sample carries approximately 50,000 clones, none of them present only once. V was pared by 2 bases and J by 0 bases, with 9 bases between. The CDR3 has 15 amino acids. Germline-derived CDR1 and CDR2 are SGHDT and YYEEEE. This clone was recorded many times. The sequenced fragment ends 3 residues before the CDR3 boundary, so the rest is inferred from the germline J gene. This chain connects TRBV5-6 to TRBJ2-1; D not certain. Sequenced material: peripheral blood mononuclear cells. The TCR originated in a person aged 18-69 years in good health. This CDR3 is CASSLWRSSYNEQFF. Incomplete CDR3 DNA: TGTGCCAGCAGCTTATGGCGGTCCTCCTACAATGAG.